These 19 T cell receptor beta chains came from one sample sequenced in a study of post-analysis software for immune sequencing data. Regarding the study as a whole: Compared with controls, patients had more of roughly 5 TRBV segments, including TRBV5-6, TRBV5-1 and TRBV20-1.

Their specific antigens are unknown. cDNA libraries of TCR beta carried unique molecular identifiers. A single record per CDR3 protein comes from TCRdb applying MiXCR to the PCR reads. The sample shows about 540,000 distinct CDR3 sequences, roughly 34% of them seen only once. Sequenced input: blood. These receptors were taken from a girl aged 2 to 17 with multiple sclerosis.

The V and J genes are TRBV10-3 and TRBJ1-1; a possible D gene is TRBD1 (5 bases). This CDR3 contains 14 residues. The germline V and J ends were trimmed by 5 bases and 4 bases, with 14 bases remaining between them. Germline-derived CDR1 and CDR2 are ENHRY and SYGVKD. CDR3 in amino acids: CAISPGPAGTEAFF. CDR3 sequence (DNA): TGTGCCATCAGTCCGGGGCCTGCGGGCACTGAAGCTTTCTTT.

The genes are TRBV15 and TRBJ2-5, with a tentative D call TRBD2 (5 bases). V was clipped by 0 bases and J by 5 bases, with 13 bases between them. The V gene's germline CDR1 is LNHNV and CDR2 YYDKDF (reference sequence). The length of the CDR3 is 15 residues. CDR3 in amino acids: CATSRDRPSLETQYF. The DNA for the CDR3 is TGTGCCACCAGCAGAGACCGCCCTAGCTTGGAGACCCAGTACTTC.

This clonotype was seen more than once but under ten times. CDR3 coding DNA: TGTGCCAGCAGCCAAGCAGGAGACTACAGGGGAGGTTTGTTCTTC. This translates into CASSQAGDYRGGLFF. The chain employs TRBV3-1 and TRBJ2-1, with a weak D call TRBD1 (7 bases). CDR1 and CDR2 from the germline V gene are LGHDT and YNNKEL (reference sequence). With 1 base removed from V and 15 bases from J, the gap between germline ends came to 22 bases. The CDR3 extends over 15 amino acids.

The V gene is TRBV12-3 or TRBV12-4, the J gene TRBJ2-3; 8 nucleotides align to TRBD2. V shed 6 bases, J shed 2 bases, and the junction held 16 bases outside the gene matches. The CDR3 is 18 amino acids. The CDR3 loop is CASSSRRSGGRPTDTQYF. The CDR3 nucleotides read TGTGCCAGCAGCTCCCGGAGAAGCGGGGGCCGCCCCACAGATACGCAGTATTTT.

The sample holds a few counts of this clonotype. The J gene is TRBJ2-7, the V gene TRBV20-1, with a tentative D call TRBD2 (6 bases). This CDR3 contains 12 residues. Looked up from germline, CDR1 is DFQATT and CDR2 is SNEGSKA (reference sequence). V lost 3 bases and J 6 bases, leaving 12 bases between the germline ends. DNA for the CDR3: TGCAGTGCTAGTGGAGGGTGGGGCGAGCAGTACTTC. Its protein product is CSASGGWGEQYF.

This clonotype was found a few times. The rearrangement uses TRBV16 and TRBJ1-2, with 8 bases lining up with TRBD1. This CDR3 region has 15 residues. V was clipped by 2 bases and J by 1 base; unmatched bases: 3. Germline lookup yields CDR1 KGHSY and CDR2 FQNENV. CDR3 bases: TGTGCCAGCAGCCAACGGACAGGGAATAACTATGGCTACACCTTC. Translating it yields CASSQRTGNNYGYTF. Full variable domain (missing parts from reference TRBV16 and TRBJ1-2): GEEVAQTPKHLVRGEGQKAKLYCAPIKGHSYVFWYQQVLKNEFKFLISFQNENVFDETGMPKERFSAKCLPNSPCSLEIQATKLEDSAVYFCASSQRTGNNYGYTFGSGTRLTVV.

The chain carries TRBV20-1 and TRBJ2-1; TRBD2 matches at 9 bases. Germline V lookup: CDR1 DFQATT, CDR2 SNEGSKA (reference sequence). V was pared by 4 bases and J by 1 base, with 8 bases of the junction left unmatched. The CDR3 runs 16 residues. This chain's CDR3 is CSATERGVTSYNEQFF. The CDR3 nucleotides read TGCAGTGCTACGGAGCGGGGGGTTACGTCCTACAATGAGCAGTTCTTC.

This chain links TRBV29-1 with TRBJ2-2; 7 positions agree with TRBD2. Germline loops: CDR1 SQVTM, CDR2 ANQGSEA. This CDR3 region has 16 residues. The junction had 13 bases not matched to a gene; V was cut back by 3 bases and J by 6 bases. The CDR3 is CSVEALAEGPPGELFF. CDR3 DNA sequence: TGCAGCGTTGAGGCTCTAGCGGAGGGACCTCCCGGGGAGCTGTTTTTT.

With regard to this clonotype: One base away lies a much larger clone, so this may be a sequencing read error. The chain uses TRBV6-4 and TRBJ2-1; D is possibly TRBD1 or TRBD2 (6 bases each). Germline lookup yields CDR1 MRHNA and CDR2 SNTAGT. Trimming stripped 5 bases from V and 7 bases from J, with 18 bases between. This CDR3 is built from 15 residues. The CDR3 protein is CASSTEEGGWNEQFF. Here the CDR3 DNA reads TGTGCCAGCAGTACCGAGGAGGGGGGTTGGAATGAGCAGTTCTTC.

The sample holds a few counts of this clonotype. This chain joins TRBV7-2 and TRBJ1-1; D not resolved. The CDR3 totals 13 residues. V was clipped by 7 bases and J by 1 base, with 10 bases between them. Germline V gene lookup returns CDR1 SGHTA and CDR2 FQGNSA. The CDR3 here is CASNRTPNTEAFF. CDR3 sequence (DNA): TGTGCCAGCAACCGTACACCGAACACTGAAGCTTTCTTT.

This clonotype appeared a few times. The CDR3 reads CASSPAGLDRGYEQYF. The CDR3 DNA reads as TGTGCCAGCAGCCCGGCAGGATTGGACAGGGGCTACGAGCAGTACTTC. The V call is TRBV7-9, the J call TRBJ2-7; 9 bases align to TRBD1. CDR3 length: 16 residues. Germline V gives CDR1 SEHNR, CDR2 FQNEAQ (reference sequence). The J segment lost 3 bases and the V segment lost 5 bases, leaving 11 bases of the junction unmatched.

This rearrangement joins TRBV7-2 to TRBJ2-5, with a tentative D call TRBD1 (6 bases). Trimming removed 5 bases at V and 11 bases at J, with 15 bases between. Germline CDR1 SGHTA, CDR2 FQGNSA. The CDR3 covers 12 residues. In DNA form, the CDR3 reads TGTGCCAGCAGCGAACAGGGCAATGAGCAGTACTTC. This sequence encodes CASSEQGNEQYF.

The chain employs TRBV7-6 and TRBJ2-3; 9 positions agree with TRBD2. This CDR3 spans 16 amino acids. The trim removed 5 bases at V and 5 bases at J, leaving 11 bases unmatched. Germline loops: CDR1 SGHVS, CDR2 FNYEAQ. The CDR3 spells CASSQRRTSERDTQYF. The CDR3 DNA follows: TGTGCCAGCAGCCAAAGACGGACTAGCGAAAGAGATACGCAGTATTTT.

This clonotype was counted between two and nine times. This rearrangement joins TRBV29-1 to TRBJ2-1, with D hard to call. Trimming pared 4 bases from V and 3 bases from J, leaving 10 bases between. The CDR3 totals 13 residues. Germline lookup yields CDR1 SQVTM and CDR2 ANQGSEA. CDR3 in DNA: TGCAGCGTTGGGCGGATCCTCTACAATGAGCAGTTCTTC. Protein sequence: CSVGRILYNEQFF.

This clonotype occurred a few times. J is TRBJ2-1 and V is TRBV7-2; maybe TRBD2 (7 bases). Looked up from germline, CDR1 is SGHTA and CDR2 is FQGNSA. Between the trimmed V and J ends, which lost 6 bases and 8 bases, there was a span of 14 bases. The CDR3 length is 13 residues. The CDR3 region has the DNA TGTGCCAGCAGTTTGGGGGGGACACATGAGCAGTTCTTC. Its translation is CASSLGGTHEQFF.

The V call is TRBV20-1, the J call TRBJ1-2; D is perhaps TRBD1 (5 bases). The germline V gene has CDR1 DFQATT and CDR2 SNEGSKA (reference sequence). The CDR3 consists of 14 residues. V was cut by 3 bases and J by 1 base, with 12 bases left in between. CDR3 loop: CSASRQYDNYGYTF. In nucleotides, the CDR3 is TGCAGTGCTAGTAGACAGTATGATAACTATGGCTACACCTTC.

A single count supports this clonotype. V usage is TRBV4-1 and J usage is TRBJ1-5; D remains unclear. Germline V CDR1 and CDR2: MGHRA, YSYEKL. Trimming removed 0 bases at V and 4 bases at J, with 7 bases between. This CDR3 is built from 14 residues. In DNA, the CDR3 is TGCGCCAGCAGCCAAGAAACCAGAAATCAGCCCCAGCATTTT. Translated: CASSQETRNQPQHF.

This clonotype was detected only a few times. DNA of the CDR3: TGCGCCAGCAGCCAAGATCTAGAGGGATGGAATTCACCCCTCCACTTT. It encodes CASSQDLEGWNSPLHF. The chain is built from TRBV4-1 and TRBJ1-6; D call uncertain. The germline V gene has CDR1 MGHRA and CDR2 YSYEKL. V was pared by 0 bases and J by 7 bases, with 13 bases between. CDR3 length: 16 residues.

J is TRBJ2-1 and V is TRBV24-1, with D perhaps TRBD2 (6 bases). With 4 bases removed from V and 3 bases from J, the gap between germline ends came to 9 bases. The CDR3 has 14 amino acids. Germline V gives CDR1 KGHDR, CDR2 SFDVKD. The CDR3 reads CATSETSYYNEQFF. Written as DNA, the CDR3 is TGTGCCACCAGTGAGACTAGTTACTACAATGAGCAGTTCTTC.